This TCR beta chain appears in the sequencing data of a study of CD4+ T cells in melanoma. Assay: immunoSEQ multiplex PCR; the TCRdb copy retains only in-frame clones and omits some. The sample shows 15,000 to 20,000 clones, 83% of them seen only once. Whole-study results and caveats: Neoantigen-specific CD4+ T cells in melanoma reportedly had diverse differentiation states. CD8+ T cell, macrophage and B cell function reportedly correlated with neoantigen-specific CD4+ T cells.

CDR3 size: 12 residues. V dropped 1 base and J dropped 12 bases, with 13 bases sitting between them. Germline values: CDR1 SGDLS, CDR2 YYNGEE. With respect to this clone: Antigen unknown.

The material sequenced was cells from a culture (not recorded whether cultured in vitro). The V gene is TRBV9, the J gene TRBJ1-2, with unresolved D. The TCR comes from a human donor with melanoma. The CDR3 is CASSVLTPGHTF. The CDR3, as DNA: TGTGCCAGCAGCGTATTGACCCCGGGTCACACCTTC. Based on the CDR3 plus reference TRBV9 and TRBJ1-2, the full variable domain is DSGVTQTPKHLITATGQRVTLRCSPRSGDLSVYWYQQSLDQGLQFLIQYYNGEERAKGNILERFSAQQFPDLHSELNLSSLELGDSALYFCASSVLTPGHTFGSGTRLTVV.